This T cell receptor beta chain emerged from a study of shared clonotypes between healthy human individuals. V was trimmed by 2 bases and J by 1 base, leaving 8 bases between them. Germline CDR1 is MDHEN and CDR2 is SYDVKM. This CDR3 spans 14 amino acids. Libraries were prepared by immunoSEQ multiplex PCR; TCRdb keeps only in-frame clonotypes and omits some of them. The sample shows approximately 1.9 million clones, 90% to 95% of them seen only once. The naive CD8 fraction comprised CD45RO-negative cells positively selected for CCR7 and excluded terminally differentiated effector memory CD45RA+ cells.

This sequence originates from a man aged 18 to 30 in good health. Some clones in this sample may be carry-over from other donors' samples. What was sequenced was naive CD8+ T cells from PBMCs. The J gene is TRBJ2-5, the V gene TRBV28, with D uncertain. This chain's CDR3 is CASSLVRVQETQYF. CDR3 DNA sequence: TGTGCCAGCAGTTTAGTAAGGGTCCAAGAGACCCAGTACTTC.